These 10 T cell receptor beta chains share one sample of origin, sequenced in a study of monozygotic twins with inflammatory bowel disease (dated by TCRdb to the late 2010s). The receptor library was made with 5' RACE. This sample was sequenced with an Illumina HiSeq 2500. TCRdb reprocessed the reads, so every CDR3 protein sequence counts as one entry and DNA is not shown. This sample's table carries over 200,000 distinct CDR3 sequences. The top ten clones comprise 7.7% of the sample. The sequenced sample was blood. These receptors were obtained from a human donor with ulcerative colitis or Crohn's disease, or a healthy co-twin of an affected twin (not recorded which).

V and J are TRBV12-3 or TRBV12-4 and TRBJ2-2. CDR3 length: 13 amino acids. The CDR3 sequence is CASSSRGAGELFF.

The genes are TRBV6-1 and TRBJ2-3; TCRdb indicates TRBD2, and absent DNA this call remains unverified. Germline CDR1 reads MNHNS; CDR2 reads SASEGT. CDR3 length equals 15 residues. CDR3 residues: CASSPGASGTDTQYF.

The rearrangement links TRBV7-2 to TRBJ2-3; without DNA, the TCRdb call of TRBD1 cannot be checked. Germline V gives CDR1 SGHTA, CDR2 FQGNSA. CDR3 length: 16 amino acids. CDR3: CASSSRGGGITDTQYF.

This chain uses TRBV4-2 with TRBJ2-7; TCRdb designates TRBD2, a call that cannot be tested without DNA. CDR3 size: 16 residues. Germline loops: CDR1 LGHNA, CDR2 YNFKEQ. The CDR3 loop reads CASSQTAGVGTYEQYF.

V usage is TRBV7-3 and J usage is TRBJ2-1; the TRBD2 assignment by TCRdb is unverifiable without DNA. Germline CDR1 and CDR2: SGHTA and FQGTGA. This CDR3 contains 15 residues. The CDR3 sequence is CASSFASSGPNEQFF.

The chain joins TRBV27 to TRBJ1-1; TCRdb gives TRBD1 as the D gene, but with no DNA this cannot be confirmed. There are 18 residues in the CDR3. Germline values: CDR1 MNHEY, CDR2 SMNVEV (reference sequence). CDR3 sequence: CASGQGGFYRPLDTEAFF.

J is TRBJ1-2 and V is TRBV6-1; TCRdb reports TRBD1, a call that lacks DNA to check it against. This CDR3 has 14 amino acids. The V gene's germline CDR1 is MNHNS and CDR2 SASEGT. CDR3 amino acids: CASMRGGRDYGYTF.

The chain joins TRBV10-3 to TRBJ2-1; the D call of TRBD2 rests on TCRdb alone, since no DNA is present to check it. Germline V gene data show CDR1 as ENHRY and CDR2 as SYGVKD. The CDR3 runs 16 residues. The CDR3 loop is CAISVPLAGSNNEQFF.

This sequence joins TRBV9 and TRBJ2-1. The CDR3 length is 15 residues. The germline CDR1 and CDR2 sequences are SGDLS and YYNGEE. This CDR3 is CASSVTSTSLNEQFF.

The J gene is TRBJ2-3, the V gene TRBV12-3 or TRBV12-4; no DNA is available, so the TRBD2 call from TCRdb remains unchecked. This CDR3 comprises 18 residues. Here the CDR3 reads CASSGLAGGPYGTDTQYF.